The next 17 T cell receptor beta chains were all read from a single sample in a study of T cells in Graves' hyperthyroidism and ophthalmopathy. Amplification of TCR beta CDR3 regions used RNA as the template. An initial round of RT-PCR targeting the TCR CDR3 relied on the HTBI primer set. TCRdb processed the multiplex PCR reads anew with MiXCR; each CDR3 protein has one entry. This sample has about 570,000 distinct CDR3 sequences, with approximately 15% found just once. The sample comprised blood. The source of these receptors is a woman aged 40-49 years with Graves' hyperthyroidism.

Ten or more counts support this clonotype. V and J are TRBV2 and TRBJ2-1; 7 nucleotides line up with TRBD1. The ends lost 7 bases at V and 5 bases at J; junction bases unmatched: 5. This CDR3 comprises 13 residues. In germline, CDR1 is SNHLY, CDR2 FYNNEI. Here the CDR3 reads CASKQGLDNEQFF. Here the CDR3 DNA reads TGTGCCAGCAAACAGGGGTTGGACAATGAGCAGTTCTTC.

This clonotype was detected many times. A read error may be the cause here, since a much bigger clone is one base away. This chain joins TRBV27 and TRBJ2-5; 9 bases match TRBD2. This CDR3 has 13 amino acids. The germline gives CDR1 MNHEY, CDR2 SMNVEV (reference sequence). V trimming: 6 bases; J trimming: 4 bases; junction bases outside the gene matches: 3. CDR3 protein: CASRELAGETQYF. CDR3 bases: TGTGCCAGCAGGGAACTAGCGGGAGAGACCCAGTACTTC.

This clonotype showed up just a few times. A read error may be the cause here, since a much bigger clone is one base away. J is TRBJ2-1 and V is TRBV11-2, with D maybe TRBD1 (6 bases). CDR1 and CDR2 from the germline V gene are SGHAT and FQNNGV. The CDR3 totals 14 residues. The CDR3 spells CTSNRVKGYNEQFF. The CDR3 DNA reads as TGTACCAGCAACAGGGTAAAGGGCTACAATGAGCAGTTCTTC.

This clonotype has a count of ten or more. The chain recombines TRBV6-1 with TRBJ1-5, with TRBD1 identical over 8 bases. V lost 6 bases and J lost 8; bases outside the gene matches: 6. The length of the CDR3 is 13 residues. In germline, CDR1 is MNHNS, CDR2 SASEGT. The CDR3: CASRRTGNEPQHF. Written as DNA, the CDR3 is TGTGCCAGCAGGAGGACAGGGAATGAGCCCCAGCATTTT.

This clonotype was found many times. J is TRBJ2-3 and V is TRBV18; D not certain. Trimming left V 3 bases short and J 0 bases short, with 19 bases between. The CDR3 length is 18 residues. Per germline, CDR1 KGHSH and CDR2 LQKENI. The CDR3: CASSPRRSRLSSTDTQYF. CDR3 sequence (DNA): TGTGCCAGCTCACCCCGTAGGTCACGACTGTCTAGCACAGATACGCAGTATTTT. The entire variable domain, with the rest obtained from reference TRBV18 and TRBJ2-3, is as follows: NAGVMQNPRHLVRRRGQEARLRCSPMKGHSHVYWYRQLPEEGLKFMVYLQKENIIDESGMPKERFSAEFPKEGPSILRIQQVVRGDSAAYFCASSPRRSRLSSTDTQYFGPGTRLTVL.

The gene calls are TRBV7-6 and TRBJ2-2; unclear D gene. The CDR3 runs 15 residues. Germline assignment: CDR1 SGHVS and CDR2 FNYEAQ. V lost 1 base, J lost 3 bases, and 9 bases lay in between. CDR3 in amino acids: CASSLGPQDTGELFF. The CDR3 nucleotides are TGTGCCAGCAGCTTAGGGCCGCAGGACACCGGGGAGCTGTTTTTT.

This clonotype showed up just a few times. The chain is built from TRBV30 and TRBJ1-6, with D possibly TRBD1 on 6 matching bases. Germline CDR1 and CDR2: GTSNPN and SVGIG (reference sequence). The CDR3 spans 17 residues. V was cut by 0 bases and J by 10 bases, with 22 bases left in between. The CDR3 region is CAWSVKLGAGMYSPLHF. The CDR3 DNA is TGTGCCTGGAGTGTCAAATTGGGGGCAGGGATGTACTCACCCCTCCACTTT. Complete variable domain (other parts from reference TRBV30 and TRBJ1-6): SQTIHQWPATLVQPVGSPLSLECTVEGTSNPNLYWYRQAAGRGLQLLFYSVGIGQISSEVPQNLSASRPQDRQFILSSKKLLLSDSGFYLCAWSVKLGAGMYSPLHFGNGTRLTVT.

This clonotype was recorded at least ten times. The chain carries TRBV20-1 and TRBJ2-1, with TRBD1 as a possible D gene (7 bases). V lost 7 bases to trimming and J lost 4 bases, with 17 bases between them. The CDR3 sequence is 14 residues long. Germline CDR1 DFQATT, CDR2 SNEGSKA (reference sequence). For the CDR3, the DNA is TGCAGTGTGCCGGCGGGACAGATTTACAATGAGCAGTTCTTC. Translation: CSVPAGQIYNEQFF.

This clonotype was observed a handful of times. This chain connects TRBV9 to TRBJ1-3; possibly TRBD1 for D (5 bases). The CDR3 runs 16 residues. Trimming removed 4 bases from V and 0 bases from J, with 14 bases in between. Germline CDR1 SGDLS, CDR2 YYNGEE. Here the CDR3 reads CASSTRTGLSGNTIYF. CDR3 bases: TGTGCCAGCAGCACCCGAACAGGTCTCTCTGGAAACACCATATATTTT.

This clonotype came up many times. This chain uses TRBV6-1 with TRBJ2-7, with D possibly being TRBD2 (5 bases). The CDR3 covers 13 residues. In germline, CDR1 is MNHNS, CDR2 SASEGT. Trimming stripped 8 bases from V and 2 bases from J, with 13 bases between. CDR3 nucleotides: TGTGCCAGCTTAGAGCGGCAGGCCTACGAGCAGTACTTC. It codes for CASLERQAYEQYF.

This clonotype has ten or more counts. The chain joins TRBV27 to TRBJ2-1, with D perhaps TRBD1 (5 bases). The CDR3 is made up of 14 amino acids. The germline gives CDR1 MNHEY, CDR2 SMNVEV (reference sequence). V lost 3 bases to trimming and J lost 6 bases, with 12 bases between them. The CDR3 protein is CASSFLATANEQFF. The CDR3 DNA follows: TGTGCCAGCAGTTTTTTGGCGACAGCCAATGAGCAGTTCTTC.

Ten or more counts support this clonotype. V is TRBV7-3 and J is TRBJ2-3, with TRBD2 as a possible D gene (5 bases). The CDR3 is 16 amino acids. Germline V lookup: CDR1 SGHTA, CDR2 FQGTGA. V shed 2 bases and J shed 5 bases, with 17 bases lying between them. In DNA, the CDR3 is TGTGCCAGCAGCTTATGGGAGCTCCGGGAACAAGATACGCAGTATTTT. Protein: CASSLWELREQDTQYF.

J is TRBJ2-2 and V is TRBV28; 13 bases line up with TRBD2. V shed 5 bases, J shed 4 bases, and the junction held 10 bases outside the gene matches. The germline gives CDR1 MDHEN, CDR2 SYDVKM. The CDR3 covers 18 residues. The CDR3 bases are TGTGCCAGCAGTCGGGGGATACTAGCGGGAGGGACCACCGGGGAGCTGTTTTTT. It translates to CASSRGILAGGTTGELFF. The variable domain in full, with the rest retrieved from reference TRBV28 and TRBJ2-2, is DVKVTQSSRYLVKRTGEKVFLECVQDMDHENMFWYRQDPGLGLRLIYFSYDVKMKEKGDIPEGYSVSREKKERFSLILESASTNQTSMYLCASSRGILAGGTTGELFFGEGSRLTVL.

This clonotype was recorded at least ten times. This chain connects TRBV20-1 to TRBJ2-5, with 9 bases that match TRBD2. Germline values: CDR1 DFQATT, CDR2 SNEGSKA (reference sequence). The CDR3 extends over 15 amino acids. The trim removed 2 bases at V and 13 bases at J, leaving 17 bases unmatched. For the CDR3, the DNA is TGCAGTGCTAGAATTTCGGGACTAGCCCAAAGGCCGCCGTACTTC. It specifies CSARISGLAQRPPYF.

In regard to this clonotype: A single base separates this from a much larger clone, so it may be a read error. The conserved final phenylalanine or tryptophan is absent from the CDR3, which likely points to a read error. CDR3 amino acids: CASSSGSLLSSYEQYS. For the CDR3, the DNA is TGCGCCAGCAGCTCGGGATCACTCTTGAGCTCCTACGAGCAGTACTCC. The chain links TRBV5-1 to TRBJ2-7; D possibly corresponds to TRBD2 (5 bases). The CDR3 length is 16 residues. Trimming pared 3 bases from V and 0 bases from J, leaving 16 bases between. In germline, CDR1 is SGHRS, CDR2 YFSETQ.

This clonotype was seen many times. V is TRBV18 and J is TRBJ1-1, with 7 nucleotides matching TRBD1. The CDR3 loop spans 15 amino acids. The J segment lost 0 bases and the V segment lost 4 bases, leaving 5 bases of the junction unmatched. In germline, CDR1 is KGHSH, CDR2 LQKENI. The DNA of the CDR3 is TGTGCCAGCTCACTACAAGGACAGGTGAACACTGAAGCTTTCTTT. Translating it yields CASSLQGQVNTEAFF.

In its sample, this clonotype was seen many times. CDR3 in DNA: TGCAGTGCTAGAGATTTTACCCAGGGGGATACGCAGTATTTT. Translating gives CSARDFTQGDTQYF. The chain is built from TRBV20-1 and TRBJ2-3, with D possibly matching TRBD1 (6 bases). The CDR3 runs 14 residues. V lost 0 bases and J 6 bases, leaving 13 bases between the germline ends. CDR1 and CDR2 (germline): DFQATT, SNEGSKA (reference sequence).